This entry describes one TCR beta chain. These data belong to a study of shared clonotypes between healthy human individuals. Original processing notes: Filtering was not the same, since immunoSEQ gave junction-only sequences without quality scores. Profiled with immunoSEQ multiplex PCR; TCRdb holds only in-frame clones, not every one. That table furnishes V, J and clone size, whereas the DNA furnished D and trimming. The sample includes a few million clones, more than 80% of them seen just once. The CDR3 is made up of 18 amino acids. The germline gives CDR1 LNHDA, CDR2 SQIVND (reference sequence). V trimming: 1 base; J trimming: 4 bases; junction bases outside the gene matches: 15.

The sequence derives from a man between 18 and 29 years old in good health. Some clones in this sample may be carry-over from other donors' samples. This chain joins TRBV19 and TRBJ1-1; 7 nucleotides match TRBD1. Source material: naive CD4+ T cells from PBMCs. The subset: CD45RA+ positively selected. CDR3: CASSIATGVWWSGTEAFF. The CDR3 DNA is TGTGCCAGTAGTATAGCAACAGGGGTTTGGTGGTCTGGCACTGAAGCTTTCTTT.